This TCR beta chain was sequenced in a study of PD-1 blockade in classical Hodgkin lymphoma. Turning to the study itself: Once every 2 weeks, patients received intravenous nivolumab at 3 mg/kg. Whole-study findings and limits: Relative to healthy donors, newly diagnosed patients reportedly had lower baseline TCR diversity, which was reported as lower still in relapsed/refractory patients.

Some clones are missing from TCRdb's copy, which holds only in-frame ones; the method was immunoSEQ multiplex PCR. The sample lists about 97,000 clones; 65% to 85% were seen once. This clone came up once. Its specificity is not known. The CDR3 runs 15 residues. Germline loops: CDR1 MNHEY, CDR2 SVGAGI. The V and J ends lost 6 bases and 5 bases, in that order; junction bases with no gene match: 11. Every patient relapsed after autologous stem cell transplantation, and brentuximab vedotin exposure varied. The sequence was obtained from a human donor with classical Hodgkin lymphoma. This specimen consisted of peripheral blood mononuclear cells (PBMCs), obtained at baseline. The chain is built from TRBV6-5 and TRBJ1-1; 8 bases map to TRBD1. The CDR3 DNA sequence: TGTGCCAGCAGCTCATCCGGACAGGGTGAAACTGAAGCTTTCTTT. Its protein is CASSSSGQGETEAFF.